One sample yielded the 24 T cell receptor beta chains listed below, sequenced in a study of radiotherapy plus CTLA-4 blockade in lung cancer. This table comes from immunoSEQ multiplex PCR, and its TCRdb copy is limited to in-frame clones, with some not included. Of about 87,000 clones listed, around 86% are singletons. The specimen was peripheral blood, collected from a patient treated with radiotherapy plus ipilimumab. These receptors were obtained from a human donor with non-small cell lung cancer that progressed on radiotherapy plus ipilimumab.

The chain couples TRBV5-1 to TRBJ1-2, with a weak D call TRBD1 (5 bases). The CDR3 length is 13 residues. Germline V gene data show CDR1 as SGHRS and CDR2 as YFSETQ. Trimming shortened V by 3 bases and J by 8 bases, and 14 bases separated the two germline ends. CDR3 bases: TGCGCCAGCAGCTGGGGCTCCGCGGGGGGCTACACCTTC. This codes for CASSWGSAGGYTF. The full variable domain, in which reference TRBV5-1 and TRBJ1-2 provide the parts outside the CDR3, is KAGVTQTPRYLIKTRGQQVTLSCSPISGHRSVSWYQQTPGQGLQFLFEYFSETQRNKGNFPGRFSGRQFSNSRSEMNVSTLELGDSALYLCASSWGSAGGYTFGSGTRLTVV.

Comment on this clone: The same CDR3 arises from other DNA sequences in this sample as well. The chain has TRBV7-2 and TRBJ1-2; 7 nucleotides line up with TRBD1. In germline, CDR1 is SGHTA, CDR2 FQGNSA. Unmatched junction bases numbered 3, after V lost 3 bases and J lost 5 bases. The CDR3 contains 13 residues. The DNA for the CDR3 is TGTGCCAGCAGCTTGGGACAGTTGTATGGCTACACCTTC. Translating it yields CASSLGQLYGYTF.

The V gene is TRBV18, the J gene TRBJ1-1; D not resolved. The CDR3 covers 15 residues. Germline CDR1 reads KGHSH; CDR2 reads LQKENI. Trimming took off 2 bases at V and 1 base at J, with 11 bases between the two ends. The CDR3 DNA reads as TGTGCCAGCTCACCATCCCTGGGCCAGAACACTGAAGCTTTCTTT. Translated: CASSPSLGQNTEAFF. Combining the CDR3 with reference TRBV18 and TRBJ1-1 gives the whole variable domain NAGVMQNPRHLVRRRGQEARLRCSPMKGHSHVYWYRQLPEEGLKFMVYLQKENIIDESGMPKERFSAEFPKEGPSILRIQQVVRGDSAAYFCASSPSLGQNTEAFFGQGTRLTVV.

The V gene is TRBV2, the J gene TRBJ1-4; TRBD1 matches 10 bases. Germline CDR1 SNHLY, CDR2 FYNNEI. Losses at the gene ends were 7 bases for V and 7 bases for J; bases not matched to a gene: 6. The CDR3 length is 14 residues. This CDR3 is CASTTGTGAEKLFF. The CDR3 DNA reads as TGTGCCAGCACTACCGGGACAGGGGCTGAAAAACTGTTTTTT.

The chain joins TRBV30 to TRBJ2-7, with no clear D. The germline V and J ends were trimmed by 2 bases and 3 bases, with 5 bases remaining between them. There are 11 residues in the CDR3. In germline, CDR1 is GTSNPN, CDR2 SVGIG (reference sequence). The CDR3 nucleotides are TGTGCCTGGAGTCCCAACTACGAGCAGTACTTC. This codes for CAWSPNYEQYF.

The V call is TRBV16, the J call TRBJ1-4, with 9 nucleotides matching TRBD1. The CDR3 consists of 15 residues. From germline, CDR1 is KGHSY and CDR2 FQNENV. The V segment lost 4 bases and the J segment 6 bases; nucleotides outside the gene matches: 6. This CDR3 reads CASSPTGGSYEKLFF. DNA of the CDR3: TGTGCCAGCAGCCCGACAGGGGGATCTTATGAAAAACTGTTTTTT.

Comment on this clone: A junction boundary mismatches the germline segment, possibly from a read error. Other DNA sequences in this sample translate to the same CDR3. The chain joins TRBV25-1 to TRBJ1-1; the D is unclear. The length of the CDR3 is 13 residues. The germline gives CDR1 MGHDK, CDR2 SYGVNS. The CDR3 reads CASRKWENTEAFF. The DNA of the CDR3 is TGTGCCAGCAGAAAGTGGGAGAACACTGAGGCTTTCTTT.

This clone appeared once. The chain uses TRBV6-6 and TRBJ1-1, with TRBD1 matching over 7 bases. The CDR3 has 13 amino acids. The germline V gene encodes CDR1 MNHNY and CDR2 SVGAGI (reference sequence). Trimming cost V 6 bases and J 7 bases; bases outside gene matches: 8. CDR3 DNA sequence: TGTGCCAGCAGCCAGGGGGGGGCCAGTGAAGCTTTCTTT. Amino acid sequence: CASSQGGASEAFF.

This chain connects TRBV9 to TRBJ2-3, with 9 nucleotides matching TRBD1. J was trimmed by 1 base and V by 2 bases; bases with no gene match: 2. The CDR3 loop spans 15 amino acids. CDR1 is SGDLS and CDR2 is YYNGEE in the germline V gene. The CDR3 sequence is CASSVGDRGTDTQYF. In DNA form, the CDR3 reads TGTGCCAGCAGCGTCGGGGACAGGGGCACAGATACGCAGTATTTT. Full variable domain (rest looked up from reference TRBV9 and TRBJ2-3): DSGVTQTPKHLITATGQRVTLRCSPRSGDLSVYWYQQSLDQGLQFLIQYYNGEERAKGNILERFSAQQFPDLHSELNLSSLELGDSALYFCASSVGDRGTDTQYFGPGTRLTVL.

This chain links TRBV6-5 with TRBJ1-2; D may be TRBD1 (6 bases). Germline CDR1 is MNHEY and CDR2 is SVGAGI. The CDR3 extends over 16 amino acids. Trimming took off 1 base at V and 1 base at J, with 13 bases between the two ends. The CDR3 nucleotides are TGTGCCAGCAGTTACTTGGGGGACACAGTTAACTATGGCTACACCTTC. Protein product: CASSYLGDTVNYGYTF.

This clone was counted once. This sequence joins TRBV9 and TRBJ2-2; D call uncertain. The germline V and J ends were trimmed by 0 bases and 3 bases, with 15 bases remaining between them. This CDR3 has 17 residues. From germline, CDR1 is SGDLS and CDR2 YYNGEE. This CDR3 is CASSVVPERDYTGELFF. The CDR3 DNA is TGTGCCAGCAGCGTAGTTCCGGAGCGAGACTACACCGGGGAGCTGTTTTTT.

The chain carries TRBV19 and TRBJ2-5, with D perhaps assigned TRBD1 or TRBD2 (5 bases each). With 7 bases removed from V and 5 bases from J, the gap between germline ends came to 17 bases. The CDR3 is 14 residues long. Germline V CDR1 and CDR2: LNHDA, SQIVND (reference sequence). CDR3 coding DNA: TGTGCCAGTAAATCCGGGACCGGAGTTGAGACCCAGTACTTC. Protein sequence: CASKSGTGVETQYF.

The gene calls are TRBV30 and TRBJ1-4; weak D call: TRBD1 (6 bases). Trimming pared 1 base from V and 8 bases from J, leaving 11 bases between. The CDR3 is made up of 13 amino acids. From germline, CDR1 is GTSNPN and CDR2 SVGIG (reference sequence). The CDR3: CAWSAQGGEKLFF. CDR3 nucleotides: TGTGCCTGGAGTGCACAAGGGGGGGAAAAACTGTTTTTT.

This chain connects TRBV30 to TRBJ2-5, with no clear D. Trimming stripped 3 bases from V and 1 base from J, with 15 bases between. The germline gives CDR1 GTSNPN, CDR2 SVGIG (reference sequence). The CDR3 covers 15 residues. The CDR3 loop is CAWRGLERFQETQYF. CDR3 DNA sequence: TGTGCCTGGAGAGGTCTGGAGAGATTCCAAGAGACCCAGTACTTC.

This sequence joins TRBV6-5 and TRBJ1-2; 8 bases map to TRBD1. V shed 8 bases, J shed 8 bases, and the junction held 13 bases outside the gene matches. Germline V gene data show CDR1 as MNHEY and CDR2 as SVGAGI. The CDR3 spans 14 residues. The CDR3 DNA reads as TGTGCCAGCTCGGGGAGGACAGGGAGAATGGGCTACACCTTC. It codes for CASSGRTGRMGYTF.

V gene TRBV11-2 combines with J gene TRBJ1-3; no reliable D call. Germline V gene lookup returns CDR1 SGHAT and CDR2 FQNNGV. V lost 4 bases, J lost 0 bases, and 13 bases lay in between. CDR3 size: 16 residues. As DNA, the CDR3 is TGTGCCAGCAGCTGGGAGGCACAGAGCTCTGGAAACACCATATATTTT. Amino acids: CASSWEAQSSGNTIYF.

The rearrangement uses TRBV2 and TRBJ2-1; 8 nucleotides line up with TRBD2. Trimming at V came to 3 bases and at J to 9 bases, leaving 4 bases not matched to a gene. There are 13 residues in the CDR3. CDR1 SNHLY and CDR2 FYNNEI come from the germline V gene. The CDR3 DNA follows: TGTGCCAGCAGTGAGACTAGCGTGGGTGAGCAGTTCTTC. Its translation is CASSETSVGEQFF.

The chain recombines TRBV6-5 with TRBJ2-7; D may be TRBD2 (5 bases). The length of the CDR3 is 14 residues. Per the germline V gene, CDR1 is MNHEY and CDR2 is SVGAGI. The V end lost 2 bases, the J end lost 3 bases, and 11 bases lay between the germline ends. The CDR3 is CASSYKFGLYEQYF. CDR3 in DNA: TGTGCCAGCAGTTACAAATTCGGACTCTACGAGCAGTACTTC.

The chain uses TRBV5-1 and TRBJ1-2, with 11 bases identical to TRBD1. The J segment lost 2 bases and the V segment lost 5 bases, leaving 11 bases of the junction unmatched. Looked up from germline, CDR1 is SGHRS and CDR2 is YFSETQ. This CDR3 region has 17 residues. The CDR3, as DNA: TGCGCCAGCAGTACGGGGAGGACAGGGGGCTTGAACTATGGCTACACCTTC. Its translation: CASSTGRTGGLNYGYTF.

This chain connects TRBV6-6 to TRBJ1-1; the D gene is possibly TRBD1 (5 bases). Germline loops: CDR1 MNHNY, CDR2 SVGAGI (reference sequence). The CDR3 extends over 14 amino acids. Trimming stripped 6 bases from V and 3 bases from J, with 14 bases between. The CDR3 spells CASRREGEYTEAFF. The CDR3 DNA reads TGTGCCAGCAGGCGCGAAGGGGAGTACACTGAAGCTTTCTTT.

The genes are TRBV18 and TRBJ1-1; unclear D gene. This CDR3 is built from 11 residues. Germline assignment: CDR1 KGHSH and CDR2 LQKENI. V was trimmed by 1 base and J by 8 bases, leaving 5 bases between them. The CDR3 spells CASSPRREAFF. For the CDR3, the DNA is TGTGCCAGCTCACCACGACGGGAAGCTTTCTTT.

This CDR3 reads CASSEYVAPNTEAFF. The CDR3 region has the DNA TGTGCCAGCAGTGAATACGTGGCGCCTAACACTGAAGCTTTCTTT. This chain joins TRBV2 and TRBJ1-1; no definite D call. Trimming removed 2 bases at V and 2 bases at J, with 12 bases between. The germline gives CDR1 SNHLY, CDR2 FYNNEI. The CDR3 length is 15 residues.

The chain links TRBV4-3 to TRBJ1-4; TRBD1 might be the D (5 bases). V shed 1 base and J shed 6 bases, with 15 bases lying between them. CDR3 length: 16 residues. From germline, CDR1 is LGHNA and CDR2 YSLEER. The CDR3 sequence is CASSQGDGHRDEKLFF. In nucleotides, the CDR3 is TGCGCCAGCAGCCAAGGGGACGGACATCGGGATGAAAAACTGTTTTTT.

The chain uses TRBV7-8 and TRBJ2-1, with a weak D call TRBD2 (6 bases). The V gene's germline CDR1 is SGHVS and CDR2 FQNEAQ. V was clipped by 5 bases and J by 0 bases, with 14 bases between them. The CDR3 runs to 16 residues. CDR3: CASSPSGTLSYNEQFF. In DNA, the CDR3 is TGTGCCAGCAGCCCCTCCGGGACTCTCTCCTACAATGAGCAGTTCTTC. Full variable domain (remainder filled in from reference TRBV7-8 and TRBJ2-1): GAGVSQSPRYKVAKRGQDVALRCDPISGHVSLFWYQQALGQGPEFLTYFQNEAQLDKSGLPSDRFFAERPEGSVSTLKIQRTQQEDSAVYLCASSPSGTLSYNEQFFGPGTRLTVL.